Following are 12 T cell receptor beta chains from one sample sequenced in a study of blood T cells in healthy people across ages. A second PCR, run for about 7 to 11 cycles, used a sample-barcoded 5' primer plus a J-beta primer mix. TCRdb reanalysed the 5' RACE reads using MiXCR and keeps one entry per CDR3 protein. Among about 1,400,000 distinct CDR3 sequences listed, roughly 59% were seen once. Sequencing used blood. The receptors come from a man between 18 and 29 years old in good health.

The V and J genes are TRBV20-1 and TRBJ2-5, with D unresolved. Germline CDR1 DFQATT, CDR2 SNEGSKA (reference sequence). The CDR3 loop spans 14 amino acids. Trimming pared 4 bases from V and 5 bases from J, leaving 17 bases between. The CDR3 DNA follows: TGCAGTGCTACCGGTGGAAATGCCGGGGAGACCCAGTACTTC. It is translated as CSATGGNAGETQYF.

V is TRBV9 and J is TRBJ2-3; no clear D gene. The ends were cut back, 0 bases at V and 0 bases at J, with 8 bases in the middle. Germline V gene lookup returns CDR1 SGDLS and CDR2 YYNGEE. The CDR3 covers 15 residues. The CDR3 sequence is CASSVGSSSTDTQYF. The CDR3 DNA reads as TGTGCCAGCAGCGTAGGGTCTTCCAGCACAGATACGCAGTATTTT.

The genes are TRBV7-6 and TRBJ1-2; the D gene is possibly TRBD1 (5 bases). CDR1 is SGHVS, CDR2 FNYEAQ, per germline. The CDR3 runs to 17 residues. Trimming pared 4 bases from V and 1 base from J, leaving 19 bases between. In DNA form, the CDR3 reads TGTGCCAGCAGCTCCATACAACAGGCTAACCTTAACTATGGCTACACCTTC. Translating gives CASSSIQQANLNYGYTF. The variable domain in full, with the rest retrieved from reference TRBV7-6 and TRBJ1-2, is GAGVSQSPRYKVTKRGQDVALRCDPISGHVSLYWYRQALGQGPEFLTYFNYEAQQDKSGLPNDRFSAERPEGSISTLTIQRTEQRDSAMYRCASSSIQQANLNYGYTFGSGTRLTVV.

This chain connects TRBV5-1 to TRBJ1-2, with a possible D match to TRBD1 (5 bases). V lost 0 bases and J lost 4, with 10 bases in between. The CDR3 extends over 14 amino acids. CDR1 SGHRS and CDR2 YFSETQ come from the germline V gene. DNA of the CDR3: TGCGCCAGCAGCTTGGCCGCGGACATCTATGGCTACACCTTC. Translated, it gives CASSLAADIYGYTF.

This chain joins TRBV20-1 and TRBJ2-5, with D uncertain. This CDR3 has 13 residues. V gave up 3 bases and J gave up 1 base, with 9 bases separating them. Germline V gives CDR1 DFQATT, CDR2 SNEGSKA (reference sequence). In DNA, the CDR3 is TGCAGTGCTAGGGCGGTGGGCCAAGAGACCCAGTACTTC. Protein: CSARAVGQETQYF.

The chain uses TRBV7-6 and TRBJ1-2; D ambiguous. V was shortened by 3 bases and J by 7 bases, with 15 bases between the two germline ends. Germline loops: CDR1 SGHVS, CDR2 FNYEAQ. The CDR3 consists of 14 residues. This chain's CDR3 is CASSLYPERSGYTF. As DNA, the CDR3 is TGTGCCAGCAGCTTGTACCCCGAAAGGAGTGGCTACACCTTC.

The chain employs TRBV7-9 and TRBJ1-5; D is perhaps TRBD1 (5 bases). V was cut by 5 bases and J by 8 bases, with 22 bases left in between. The CDR3 totals 16 residues. CDR1 is SEHNR and CDR2 is FQNEAQ in the germline V gene (reference sequence). CDR3 DNA sequence: TGTGCCAGCAGCGCTGCCGGGGCCTACTTAATTGAGCCCCAGCATTTT. This translates into CASSAAGAYLIEPQHF.

This chain links TRBV27 with TRBJ2-7; 8 nucleotides agree with TRBD1. The junction had 0 bases not matched to a gene; V was cut back by 0 bases and J by 2 bases. Germline assignment: CDR1 MNHEY and CDR2 SMNVEV (reference sequence). The length of the CDR3 is 14 residues. CDR3 nucleotide sequence: TGTGCCAGCAGTTTATCGGGACAGGCCTACGAGCAGTACTTC. Translation: CASSLSGQAYEQYF.

This clonotype came up a few times. The chain couples TRBV6-5 to TRBJ1-1; 7 bases fit TRBD1. V lost 8 bases, J lost 4 bases, and 7 bases stayed unmatched. The CDR3 contains 13 residues. CDR1 and CDR2 (germline): MNHEY, SVGAGI. The CDR3 loop is CASQGVGGTEAFF. The CDR3 DNA sequence: TGTGCCAGCCAGGGGGTGGGTGGCACTGAAGCTTTCTTT.

V gene TRBV29-1 combines with J gene TRBJ1-2; D gene ambiguous. V shed 7 bases and J shed 1 base, with 7 bases lying between them. Germline values: CDR1 SQVTM, CDR2 ANQGSEA. The CDR3 is made up of 11 amino acids. The CDR3: CSAGDNYGYTF. The DNA for the CDR3 is TGCAGCGCCGGGGATAACTATGGCTACACCTTC. Supplemented by reference TRBV29-1 and TRBJ1-2, the full variable domain reads SAVISQKPSRDICQRGTSLTIQCQVDSQVTMMFWYRQQPGQSLTLIATANQGSEATYESGFVIDKFPISRPNLTFSTLTVSNMSPEDSSIYLCSAGDNYGYTFGSGTRLTVV.

The table lists this clonotype with a few counts. V is TRBV2 and J is TRBJ2-3; 9 bases line up with TRBD2. The CDR3 consists of 16 residues. In germline, CDR1 is SNHLY, CDR2 FYNNEI. The junction had 10 bases not matched to a gene; V was cut back by 7 bases and J by 2 bases. In nucleotides, the CDR3 is TGTGCCAGCATCTCCGGGCGCGGGAGGGCCACAGATACGCAGTATTTT. Protein: CASISGRGRATDTQYF.

J is TRBJ2-7 and V is TRBV4-3; possibly TRBD1 or TRBD2 for D (7 bases each). Trimming left V 1 base short and J 1 base short, with 14 bases between. Germline V gene sequence: CDR1 LGHNA, CDR2 YSLEER. The CDR3 has 16 residues. DNA of the CDR3: TGCGCCAGCAGCCAAGGGGAGGGGGCCCTTTCCTACGAGCAGTACTTC. It specifies CASSQGEGALSYEQYF.